This section outlines one T cell receptor (beta chain) sequence together with its context. It lacks a known antigen. The input lacks base qualities; no much larger clone sits a single base away. The time point label corresponds to: peripheral blood 6 weeks after treatment start. A total of 29 patients with locally advanced or metastatic urothelial carcinoma, treated at Memorial Sloan Kettering on a trial protocol, made up the cohort. Peripheral blood mononuclear cells were collected pretreatment and during treatment, with between 1 and 8 total time points obtained per patient. The Qiagen DNeasy Blood extraction kit was used to purify genomic DNA from total PBMCs and tumor samples. PBMCs were collected pretreatment and during treatment, and were isolated and stored as previously described. The sample originates from a study of PD-L1 blockade in urothelial cancer (dated by TCRdb to about 2017). Regarding the study in general: Therapy was started around 2014 for all patients, and atezolizumab 1,200 mg was administered intravenously every 3 weeks. About 85% of the 29 patients were males with bladder-origin urothelial cancer, and about 65% of the roughly 30 reported a prior smoking history. An ECOG performance status of 0 or 1 was recorded for the patients, and 0 to 3 prior chemotherapy regimens had been received by the patients. Blood samples were analyzed 3 weeks after the start of treatment (second dose) and 6 weeks after the start of treatment. A median of roughly 140,000 T cells and fewer than 85,000 unique TCRs was obtained from blood samples, and a median clonality of around 0.08 was observed. The study, an exploratory multi-omic analysis, examined somatic, immune and clinical correlates of response to PD-L1 blockade with atezolizumab in urothelial cancer. Pretreatment tumor samples, along with matched peripheral blood collected serially before and after atezolizumab treatment, underwent TCR sequencing. Durable clinical benefit was defined as a progression-free survival longer than 6 months, and TCR features were additionally tested against progression-free survival and overall survival. In the same patients who had TCR sequencing, pretreatment tumors also underwent whole exome sequencing and RNA sequencing. Durable clinical benefit was achieved by nine patients and was not achieved by 20 patients. Some 29 patients had pretreatment blood TCR-seq, some 25 had at least one posttreatment blood collection, and some 25 had tumor TCR-seq. Broad study findings and their caveats: At 3 weeks after the start of treatment, tumor-associated TCR clones in peripheral blood had expanded more in patients with durable benefit (n ≈ 20, p = 0.022). Improved progression-free and overall survival was associated with having pretreatment peripheral blood TCR clonality below the median. Because the sample size was small (n ≈ 27) and many exploratory analyses were performed, the results are intended to be hypothesis-generating.

Relative to germline, V is 3 bases shorter and J is 2 bases shorter, with 14 bases between their ends. In the germline V gene, CDR1 corresponds to MNHNS and CDR2 to SASEGT. The CDR3 covers 15 residues, taking in both the cysteine and the phenylalanine. Only the CDR3 DNA is retained, 45 bases long and in frame from the first base. To estimate absolute template abundance from read counts, synthetic TCR analog templates were spiked into each PCR. The immunoSEQ assay was used to amplify TCRbeta CDR3 regions from genomic DNA with bias-controlled V and J gene primers. Rearranged TCRbeta segments were sequenced at approximately 20X coverage. In the authors' own workflow: Clustering was used to correct sequencing errors, and CDR3s were annotated against IMGT to assign V, D and J genes. Downstream analyses used only productive TCRbeta rearrangements and left out out-of-frame or stop-codon sequences. To compute clonality, Shannon entropy was normalized by the log of the number of unique productive sequences and then subtracted from one. Clones differing between time points or between blood and tumor were identified by Fisher's exact test with Benjamini-Hochberg correction at adjusted p below 0.01. In its TCRdb copy, this immuneACCESS table keeps in-frame sequences only and misses some clones. Where compared with another copy, unresolved V genes explain less than half of these, and the others have no known cause. V, J and clone size reflect that table, while D and trimming were determined from the DNA. This sample comprises around 45,000 clones, 83% of them detected only once. The top ten clonotypes cover roughly 16% of the sample.

The origin of this receptor is a man in his 60s with urothelial cancer. Sequenced material: PBMCs, taken around atezolizumab (anti-PD-L1) treatment. The rearranged chain carries TRBV6-1 and TRBJ2-7; perhaps TRBD1 is the D gene, with 5 bases matching. The nucleotide sequence reads as follows: TGTGCCAGCAGTGATACCAGGGTATTAGCCTACGAGCAGTACTTC. Its product reads: CASSDTRVLAYEQYF.